This entry lists 32 T cell receptor beta chains sequenced from one sample in a study of response to subunit inactivated influenza vaccine. TCRdb independently ran MiXCR on the RT-PCR reads; one entry per CDR3 protein. This table holds about 700,000 distinct CDR3 sequences, 15% to 18% found once. The sample consisted of PBMCs from blood, taken about 13 days after vaccination. These receptors all come from a man aged 45-65 years who received an inactivated influenza vaccine.

Only a few counts were recorded for this clonotype. This chain links TRBV9 with TRBJ2-3; D possibly matches TRBD1 or TRBD2 (5 bases each). There are 16 residues in the CDR3. V dropped 0 bases and J dropped 7 bases, with 18 bases sitting between them. CDR1 and CDR2 from the germline V gene are SGDLS and YYNGEE. CDR3 bases: TGTGCCAGCAGCGTAGCTCCGGACGATGGGGGAAATACGCAGTATTTT. This gives the protein CASSVAPDDGGNTQYF.

The chain is built from TRBV7-2 and TRBJ2-1; D is tentatively TRBD1 or TRBD2 (6 bases each). CDR1 and CDR2 (germline): SGHTA, FQGNSA. V was cut by 3 bases and J by 9 bases, with 15 bases left in between. There are 14 residues in the CDR3. The CDR3 DNA reads TGTGCCAGCAGCTTCGGTCAAGGGGGGAGTGAGCAGTTCTTC. This translates into CASSFGQGGSEQFF.

This clonotype was observed a handful of times. The chain joins TRBV4-3 to TRBJ2-5; 10 bases line up with TRBD1. V was pared by 4 bases and J by 1 base, with 9 bases of the junction left unmatched. The germline gives CDR1 LGHNA, CDR2 YSLEER. This CDR3 has 17 amino acids. This CDR3 is CASSRDRGIGLQETQYF. CDR3 nucleotides: TGCGCCAGCAGCCGGGACAGGGGAATAGGTCTCCAAGAGACCCAGTACTTC.

The chain employs TRBV18 and TRBJ1-1, with 9 bases lining up with TRBD1. This CDR3 contains 17 residues. CDR1 is KGHSH, CDR2 LQKENI, per germline. The V gene end was trimmed by 1 base and the J gene end by 0 bases; junction bases not matched to a gene: 6. The CDR3 DNA follows: TGTGCCAGCTCACCACGCCGGGACAGGGCAATGAACACTGAAGCTTTCTTT. It specifies CASSPRRDRAMNTEAFF.

This clonotype was observed at least ten times. The rearrangement links TRBV18 to TRBJ1-1, with TRBD1 identical over 9 bases. The CDR3 runs to 14 residues. CDR1 KGHSH and CDR2 LQKENI come from the germline V gene. With 8 bases clipped from V and 3 bases from J, the junction kept 7 bases outside the gene matches. As DNA, the CDR3 is TGTGCCAGCAGTCCCGGACAGGGGTACACTGAAGCTTTCTTT. It codes for CASSPGQGYTEAFF.

This clonotype appeared many times. The chain carries TRBV10-3 and TRBJ2-1; D perhaps matches TRBD2 (6 bases). The ends were cut back, 8 bases at V and 5 bases at J, with 13 bases in the middle. CDR3 length equals 13 residues. In germline, CDR1 is ENHRY, CDR2 SYGVKD. This chain's CDR3 is CAIAGLENNEQFF. Written as DNA, the CDR3 is TGTGCCATCGCGGGGTTGGAGAACAATGAGCAGTTCTTC.

This clonotype appeared a few times. The chain couples TRBV6-5 to TRBJ1-1; D remains unclear. V lost 0 bases, J lost 1 base, and 18 bases lay in between. Germline-derived CDR1 and CDR2 are MNHEY and SVGAGI. This CDR3 has 18 amino acids. CDR3 loop: CASSYSKYVLDSNTEAFF. The CDR3 DNA reads TGTGCCAGCAGTTACTCGAAATACGTCTTAGATTCGAACACTGAAGCTTTCTTT.

This chain uses TRBV7-2 with TRBJ2-1; 8 positions match TRBD2. The germline gives CDR1 SGHTA, CDR2 FQGNSA. After removal of 3 bases from V and 8 bases from J, the junction contained 9 bases not matched to a gene. This CDR3 region has 15 residues. The CDR3 spells CASSLAPGLVDEQFF. The CDR3 nucleotides are TGTGCCAGCAGCTTGGCTCCGGGACTAGTGGATGAGCAGTTCTTC.

This clonotype was observed at least ten times. J is TRBJ2-1 and V is TRBV7-9; D is unclear. The CDR3 consists of 12 residues. The V gene's germline CDR1 is SEHNR and CDR2 FQNEAQ (reference sequence). V shed 6 bases and J shed 10 bases, with 13 bases lying between them. DNA of the CDR3: TGTGCCAGCAGTTTAAGTCTGAACGAGCAGTTCTTC. This sequence encodes CASSLSLNEQFF.

In this sample, this clonotype turned up a few times. This chain joins TRBV20-1 and TRBJ1-3; unclear D gene. Trimming cost V 0 bases and J 0 bases, with 9 bases left between them. This CDR3 contains 15 residues. The germline V gene encodes CDR1 DFQATT and CDR2 SNEGSKA (reference sequence). The CDR3 coding sequence is TGCAGTGCTAGAGATTACCGTATCTCTGGAAACACCATATATTTT. It yields the protein CSARDYRISGNTIYF.

The J gene is TRBJ2-1, the V gene TRBV5-5, with a weak D call TRBD1 (5 bases). With 9 bases removed from V and 5 bases from J, the gap between germline ends came to 15 bases. This CDR3 spans 13 amino acids. Germline values: CDR1 SGHKS, CDR2 YYEKEE (reference sequence). CDR3 sequence reads: CAMGLGLNNEQFF. Written as DNA, the CDR3 is TGTGCCATGGGCTTGGGGCTGAACAATGAGCAGTTCTTC.

This clonotype was seen more than once but under ten times. The CDR3: CASSPTPGTGNTGELFF. CDR3 bases: TGCGCCAGCAGCCCGACCCCCGGGACAGGGAACACCGGGGAGCTGTTTTTT. The rearrangement uses TRBV5-1 and TRBJ2-2; TRBD1 aligns across 8 bases. The CDR3 length is 17 residues. Trimming at V came to 4 bases and at J to 1 base, leaving 9 bases not matched to a gene. Germline values: CDR1 SGHRS, CDR2 YFSETQ.

This clonotype was picked up a small number of times. The V and J genes are TRBV4-3 and TRBJ1-2, with D possibly matching TRBD1 (6 bases). The CDR3 is made up of 14 amino acids. From germline, CDR1 is LGHNA and CDR2 YSLEER. V was clipped by 4 bases and J by 7 bases, with 16 bases between them. The CDR3 nucleotides read TGCGCCAGCAGCCCAGAGACAGGCCGGCGTGGCTACACCTTC. Its protein is CASSPETGRRGYTF.

This clonotype was picked up many times. The rearrangement links TRBV5-1 to TRBJ2-3; 7 nucleotides match TRBD2. Germline V gene lookup returns CDR1 SGHRS and CDR2 YFSETQ. J lost 5 bases, V lost 6 bases, and 12 bases had no gene match. CDR3 length equals 15 residues. CDR3 amino acids: CASTPPSGGGDTQYF. The CDR3, as DNA: TGCGCCAGCACCCCCCCTAGCGGAGGTGGAGATACGCAGTATTTT.

The V call is TRBV24-1, the J call TRBJ2-3, with 9 bases that match TRBD1. The CDR3 is 13 residues long. The ends lost 9 bases at V and 3 bases at J; junction bases unmatched: 3. Germline CDR1 is KGHDR and CDR2 is SFDVKD. CDR3 bases: TGTGCCACCTTAGACAGGGGGACAGATACGCAGTATTTT. This encodes CATLDRGTDTQYF.

This clonotype was found a few times. This chain joins TRBV4-1 and TRBJ2-7, with TRBD2 identical over 7 bases. J was trimmed by 3 bases and V by 0 bases; bases with no gene match: 8. The CDR3 extends over 16 amino acids. Germline V CDR1 and CDR2: MGHRA, YSYEKL. The CDR3 spells CASSQEATSAFYEQYF. CDR3 DNA sequence: TGCGCCAGCAGCCAAGAGGCCACTAGCGCCTTCTACGAGCAGTACTTC.

This sequence joins TRBV20-1 and TRBJ1-1, with D unresolved. Trimming took 0 bases from V and 8 from J, leaving 22 bases between them. CDR1 and CDR2 (germline): DFQATT, SNEGSKA (reference sequence). The CDR3 has 16 residues. The CDR3 region is CSARDLIGRPSREAFF. For the CDR3, the DNA is TGCAGTGCTAGAGATCTTATTGGGCGGCCAAGCCGGGAAGCTTTCTTT.

This clonotype was observed a handful of times. The chain is built from TRBV4-3 and TRBJ2-7; D is perhaps TRBD2 (5 bases). Germline loops: CDR1 LGHNA, CDR2 YSLEER. Trimming left V 4 bases short and J 3 bases short, with 16 bases between. There are 15 residues in the CDR3. CDR3 sequence reads: CASSRSYPLVYEQYF. The CDR3 DNA sequence: TGCGCCAGCAGCCGAAGTTACCCACTAGTCTACGAGCAGTACTTC.

The chain links TRBV4-1 to TRBJ2-1; possibly TRBD1 for D (5 bases). The V and J ends lost 0 bases and 0 bases respectively, with 18 bases between them. The CDR3 is made up of 19 amino acids. CDR1 and CDR2 (germline): MGHRA, YSYEKL. The CDR3 nucleotides are TGCGCCAGCAGCCAAGATTGGGGCAGAGATTTATTCTCCTACAATGAGCAGTTCTTC. Its protein is CASSQDWGRDLFSYNEQFF.

This clonotype was detected a few times. The CDR3 bases are TGTGCCAGCAGTTACTCTTATTTGGGAACCACTGAAGCTTTCTTT. Its translation is CASSYSYLGTTEAFF. The chain joins TRBV6-5 to TRBJ1-1, with D uncertain. The ends were cut back, 0 bases at V and 4 bases at J, with 12 bases in the middle. This CDR3 comprises 15 residues. Per the germline V gene, CDR1 is MNHEY and CDR2 is SVGAGI.

A few counts support this clonotype. This chain links TRBV7-9 with TRBJ2-2, with D perhaps given as TRBD1 or TRBD2 (5 bases each). The V gene lost 4 bases and the J gene lost 1 base, with 16 bases spanning the gap. CDR3 length: 17 residues. In germline, CDR1 is SEHNR, CDR2 FQNEAQ (reference sequence). The DNA for the CDR3 is TGTGCCAGCAGCTCGACAGAGGGATTCAAGAACACCGGGGAGCTGTTTTTT. It encodes CASSSTEGFKNTGELFF. The variable domain in full, with the rest retrieved from reference TRBV7-9 and TRBJ2-2, is DTGVSQNPRHKITKRGQNVTFRCDPISEHNRLYWYRQTLGQGPEFLTYFQNEAQLEKSRLLSDRFSAERPKGSFSTLEIQRTEQGDSAMYLCASSSTEGFKNTGELFFGEGSRLTVL.

This clonotype turned up a few times. The V call is TRBV2, the J call TRBJ1-2; unclear D gene. The germline V and J ends were trimmed by 7 bases and 4 bases, with 13 bases remaining between them. CDR1 and CDR2 (germline): SNHLY, FYNNEI. This CDR3 contains 13 residues. This chain's CDR3 is CASIPRLFYGYTF. CDR3 in DNA: TGTGCCAGCATCCCTAGACTCTTCTATGGCTACACCTTC.

The chain recombines TRBV2 with TRBJ1-5; the D gene is possibly TRBD1 (5 bases). The CDR3 contains 17 residues. Germline V CDR1 and CDR2: SNHLY, FYNNEI. V was cut by 3 bases and J by 0 bases, with 15 bases left in between. CDR3 nucleotides: TGTGCCAGCAGTGATGCAGGGAGCGAATATAGCAATCAGCCCCAGCATTTT. Translating it yields CASSDAGSEYSNQPQHF.

The genes are TRBV4-3 and TRBJ2-7; 8 bases align to TRBD2. The CDR3 spans 17 residues. The junction had 12 bases not matched to a gene; V was cut back by 0 bases and J by 5 bases. Germline lookup yields CDR1 LGHNA and CDR2 YSLEER. CDR3 DNA: TGCGCCAGCAGCCAAGATATTGGGACTAGTTTTATCCACGAGCAGTACTTC. Translation: CASSQDIGTSFIHEQYF.

This clonotype was recorded many times. This chain links TRBV12-3 or TRBV12-4 with TRBJ1-1; no clear D. The length of the CDR3 is 10 residues. Trimming took 8 bases from V and 5 from J, leaving 6 bases between them. CDR3 bases: TGTGCCAGCGGGCGGACTGAAGCTTTCTTT. Encoded protein: CASGRTEAFF.

This clonotype has more than one count but fewer than ten. V is TRBV7-2 and J is TRBJ2-7; 9 bases fit TRBD1. V dropped 3 bases and J dropped 9; count of bases not matched to a gene: 9. CDR1 and CDR2 (germline): SGHTA, FQGNSA. CDR3 size: 14 residues. CDR3 residues: CASSFGTGSGGQYF. CDR3 in DNA: TGTGCCAGCAGCTTCGGGACAGGGAGTGGCGGGCAGTACTTC.

In its sample, this clonotype was seen many times. The chain has TRBV5-1 and TRBJ2-5; 11 nucleotides agree with TRBD2. Per germline, CDR1 SGHRS and CDR2 YFSETQ. V lost 0 bases, J lost 5 bases, and 6 bases stayed unmatched. CDR3 length: 16 residues. CDR3 bases: TGCGCCAGCAGCTTGGGACTAGCGGGGTCCGTTGAGACCCAGTACTTC. Translating it yields CASSLGLAGSVETQYF.

This clonotype was detected a few times. The rearrangement joins TRBV12-3 or TRBV12-4 to TRBJ2-2; 7 bases agree with TRBD2. This CDR3 is 13 amino acids long. V lost 6 bases to trimming and J lost 7 bases; unmatched junction nucleotides: 5. The CDR3 loop is CASSSVAGGELFF. The CDR3 region has the DNA TGTGCCAGCAGCTCAGTAGCGGGCGGGGAGCTGTTTTTT.

This rearrangement joins TRBV6-6 to TRBJ2-7; D is possibly TRBD1 (5 bases). V lost 7 bases and J 5 bases, leaving 9 bases between the germline ends. The CDR3 has 11 residues. Per the germline V gene, CDR1 is MNHNY and CDR2 is SVGAGI (reference sequence). The CDR3 DNA is TGTGCCAGCAAGGGGCGGCACGAGCAGTACTTC. It is translated as CASKGRHEQYF.

The sample holds a few counts of this clonotype. The chain recombines TRBV5-1 with TRBJ2-3; 7 nucleotides line up with TRBD2. The CDR3 extends over 16 amino acids. CDR1 is SGHRS, CDR2 YFSETQ, per germline. J was trimmed by 3 bases and V by 4 bases; bases with no gene match: 11. The CDR3 DNA sequence: TGCGCCAGCAGCCTAGGACTAGATACAAGGACAGATACGCAGTATTTT. This translates into CASSLGLDTRTDTQYF.

The table lists this clonotype with a few counts. The CDR3 coding sequence is TGTGCCAGCAGTTTCGCCTCTGGGGCCAACGTCCTGACTTTC. Its protein product is CASSFASGANVLTF. The V call is TRBV28, the J call TRBJ2-6; no reliable D call. The germline gives CDR1 MDHEN, CDR2 SYDVKM. The CDR3 loop spans 14 amino acids. Trimming stripped 3 bases from V and 0 bases from J, with 3 bases between.

The table lists this clonotype with a few counts. It is unclear where the CDR3 begins or ends on the DNA, so no DNA is shown, and the CDR3 is as TCRdb lists it. The genes are TRBV7-5 and TRBJ1-1; TRBD1 was called by the table and not checked on the DNA. TRBV7-5 is listed as a pseudogene. The CDR3 region is 17 residues in length, termini included. The CDR3 region is CISVSEAPQGAVTEAFF.